This T cell receptor beta chain was sequenced in a study of human T cells and chemical hapten exposure. CDR1 and CDR2 (germline): MDHEN, SYDVKM. The V and J ends lost 7 bases and 7 bases respectively, with 14 bases between them. This CDR3 comprises 12 residues. Time point noted: patch test 2, 6 weeks after DPC sensitization. Regarding treatment: therapeutic diphenylcyclopropenone sensitization with weekly scalp DPC. Every donor had alopecia and was 18 to 70 years old; all were suitable for DPC. TCRdb used MiXCR to reprocess the RACE reads, holding one entry per CDR3 protein. The sample records more than 75,000 distinct CDR3 sequences, roughly 10% being singletons. A few counts support this clonotype.

Here the sequenced sample was whole blood, taken in connection with sensitization to the hapten diphenylcyclopropenone (DPC). This TCR derives from a woman aged 25 to 45 with alopecia areata. Some clones in this sample may be carry-over from other donors' samples. This chain joins TRBV28 and TRBJ2-7; TRBD2 is a possible D gene (6 bases). CDR3 region: CASIGGSREQYF. The CDR3 DNA reads TGTGCCAGCATTGGGGGGTCTCGAGAGCAGTACTTC.